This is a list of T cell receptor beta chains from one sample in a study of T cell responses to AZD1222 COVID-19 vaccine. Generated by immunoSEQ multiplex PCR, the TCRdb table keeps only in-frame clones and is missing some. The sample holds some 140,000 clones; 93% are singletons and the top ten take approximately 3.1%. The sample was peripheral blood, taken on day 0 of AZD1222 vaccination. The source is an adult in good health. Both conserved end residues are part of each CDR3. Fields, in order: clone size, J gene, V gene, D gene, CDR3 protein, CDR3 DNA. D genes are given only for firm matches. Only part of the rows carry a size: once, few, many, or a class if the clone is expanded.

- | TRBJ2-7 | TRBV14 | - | CASSQVSSGEQYF | TGTGCCAGCAGCCAAGTCTCCTCGGGGGAGCAGTACTTC
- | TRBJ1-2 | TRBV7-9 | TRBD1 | CASSAGQGGGYTF | TGTGCCAGCAGCGCAGGACAGGGAGGTGGCTACACCTTC
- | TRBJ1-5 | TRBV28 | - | CASSFFDRLSQPQHF | TGTGCCAGCAGTTTCTTTGATAGGCTGAGTCAGCCCCAGCATTTT
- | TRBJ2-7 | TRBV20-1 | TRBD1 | CSASFGTENYEQYF | TGCAGTGCTAGTTTTGGGACAGAGAATTACGAGCAGTACTTC
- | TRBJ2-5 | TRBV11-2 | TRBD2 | CASSDPAGRAGTQYF | TGTGCCAGCAGCGACCCAGCGGGGAGGGCCGGGACCCAGTACTTC
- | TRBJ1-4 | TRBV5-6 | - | CASSSQVQGEKLFF | TGTGCCAGCAGCTCACAGGTTCAGGGTGAAAAACTGTTTTTT
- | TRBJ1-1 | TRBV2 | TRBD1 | CASRGRTGVKDEAFF | TGTGCCAGCAGGGGCCGGACAGGGGTTAAGGATGAAGCTTTCTTT
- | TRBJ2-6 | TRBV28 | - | CASKFNAGANVLTF | TGTGCCAGCAAATTTAACGCTGGGGCCAACGTCCTGACTTTC
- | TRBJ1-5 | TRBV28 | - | CASSLWQLNQPQHF | TGTGCCAGCAGTTTGTGGCAGCTCAATCAGCCCCAGCATTTT
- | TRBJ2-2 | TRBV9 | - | CASSSETGTAGELFF | TGTGCCAGCAGCTCTGAGACCGGGACCGCCGGGGAGCTGTTTTTT
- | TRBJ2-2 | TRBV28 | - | CASSLGRRGTGELFF | TGTGCCAGCAGTTTGGGTCGGAGAGGGACCGGGGAGCTGTTTTTT
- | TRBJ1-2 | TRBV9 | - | CASSLATGNYGYTF | TGTGCCAGCAGCCTCGCCACAGGGAACTATGGCTACACCTTC
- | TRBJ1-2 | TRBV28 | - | CASRIQTYGYTF | TGTGCCAGCAGAATACAGACCTATGGCTACACCTTC
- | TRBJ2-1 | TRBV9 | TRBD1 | CASSPIDRVVYNEQFF | TGTGCCAGCAGCCCAATCGACAGGGTGGTCTACAATGAGCAGTTCTTC
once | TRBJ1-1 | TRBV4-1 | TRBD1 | CASSQDLWTGVGEAFF | TGCGCCAGCAGCCAAGATCTTTGGACAGGGGTAGGTGAAGCTTTCTTT
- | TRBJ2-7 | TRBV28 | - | CASSLQTPYEQYF | TGTGCCAGCAGTTTACAGACCCCGTACGAGCAGTACTTC
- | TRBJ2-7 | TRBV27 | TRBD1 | CASKRQGLAYEQYF | TGTGCCAGCAAACGACAGGGGCTTGCCTACGAGCAGTACTTC
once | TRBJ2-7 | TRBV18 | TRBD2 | CASSSLRGVRYEQYF | TGTGCCAGCTCCTCCCTCCGGGGGGTCAGATACGAGCAGTACTTC
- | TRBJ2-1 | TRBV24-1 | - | CATSDPAGSSYNEQFF | TGTGCCACCAGTGACCCGGCAGGGAGCTCCTACAATGAGCAGTTCTTC
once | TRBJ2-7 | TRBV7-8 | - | CASSSHPRRSSRFHEQYF | TGTGCCAGCAGCTCCCACCCCCGCAGGAGTTCCAGGTTTCACGAGCAGTACTTC
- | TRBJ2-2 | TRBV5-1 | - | CASSLEGLGTGELFF | TGCGCCAGCAGCTTGGAGGGCCTTGGGACCGGGGAGCTGTTTTTT
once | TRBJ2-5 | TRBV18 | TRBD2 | CASSVLAGSQETQYF | TGTGCCAGCTCAGTATTAGCGGGTTCCCAAGAGACCCAGTACTTC
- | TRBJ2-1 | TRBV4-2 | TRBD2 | CASSQDGGRAVVEQFF | TGTGCCAGCAGCCAAGACGGCGGGAGGGCCGTCGTCGAGCAGTTCTTC
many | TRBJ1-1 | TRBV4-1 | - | CASSQRDGIPEAFF | TGCGCCAGCAGCCAGAGGGACGGAATACCTGAAGCTTTCTTT
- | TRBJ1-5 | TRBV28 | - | CASLDPTGNYQPQHF | TGTGCCAGCCTCGACCCGACGGGCAATTATCAGCCCCAGCATTTT